This T cell receptor beta chain was recorded in a study of blood T cell repertoires in COVID-19. Study-wide background: Samples of COVID-19 (acute and convalescent) were obtained from the United States, Italy and Spain. Sample material is recorded as cDNA or gDNA derived from T cells, B-cell-depleted T cells, or PBMCs.

As originally analysed: Reference gene primer amplification gave nucleated cell count estimates. Data came from immunoSEQ multiplex PCR; TCRdb stores just in-frame clones and leaves some out. The V and J calls and the clone size are those of that table, but D and trimming were determined from the DNA. The profile shows tens of thousands of clones, roughly 88% of them singletons. As regards this clone: A read error may account for a junction end that differs from germline.

The CDR3 is 16 amino acids. In germline, CDR1 is SSHAT, CDR2 FNYEAQ (reference sequence). The receptor was derived from a human donor in a cohort sampled during active COVID-19. The rearrangement links TRBV7-7 to TRBJ2-3, with TRBD2 matching over 10 bases. Material for sequencing was peripheral blood. CDR3 loop: CASSLTGTSVTDTQYF. CDR3 bases: TGTGCTAGCAGCTTAACCGGGACTAGCGTCACAGATACGCAGTATTTT.